This TCR beta chain was retrieved from a study of cytotoxic CD8 clonotypes in ibrutinib-treated CLL. Study information: The group held 10 to 11 relapsed/refractory and roughly 15 treatment-naive patients, with fewer than 18 IGHV unmutated. Median treatment time before response sampling was 12 months, range 6 to 36.

Only in-frame clones appear in the TCRdb table, and some are missing; sequencing was by immunoSEQ multiplex PCR. The sample carries about 160,000 clones, under 85% recorded once. The CDR3 runs to 15 residues. Germline V CDR1 and CDR2: MNHEY, SMNVEV (reference sequence). The V gene lost 5 bases and the J gene lost 0 bases, with 11 bases spanning the gap. Study outcomes and limitations: Baseline clonality was higher than in age-matched healthy donors and moved in step with circulating CD8+ T-cell counts. Clonality was higher at ibrutinib response and returned toward baseline at progression.

Comments on this clone: Its antigen is undetermined.

Specimen: PBMCs, collected after 24 months of ibrutinib treatment. This chain links TRBV27 with TRBJ1-3; D gene unclear. The TCR sequence derives from a human donor with chronic lymphocytic leukemia. CDR3 sequence (DNA): TGTGCCAGCAGTAAAGCGGGCCACTCTGGAAACACCATATATTTT. The encoded protein is CASSKAGHSGNTIYF.